This TCR beta chain was profiled in a study of blood T cell repertoires in COVID-19. Germline V gene data show CDR1 as MNHNS and CDR2 as SASEGT. This CDR3 has 10 residues. Trimming took off 3 bases at V and 10 bases at J, with 7 bases between the two ends. Clinical history as reported by participants underpinned cohort assignment. Authors' methods: Researchers report that nucleated cell counts were estimated from reference gene primer amplification. Here immunoSEQ multiplex PCR was the method, and the copy in TCRdb shows in-frame clones only, minus some. The DNA gave D and trimming, while V, J and clone size come from that table. This repertoire shows about 300,000 clones, 85% to 90% found once; its top ten account for about 10%.

This chain joins TRBV6-1 and TRBJ2-7; D is possibly TRBD1 (5 bases). This clonotype originated in a woman aged 18 to 35 who had recovered from COVID-19. Source material: PBMCs or T cells enriched from blood (not recorded which). CDR3 sequence (DNA): TGTGCCAGCAGTGATGGGGCTCAGTACTTC. This sequence encodes CASSDGAQYF.